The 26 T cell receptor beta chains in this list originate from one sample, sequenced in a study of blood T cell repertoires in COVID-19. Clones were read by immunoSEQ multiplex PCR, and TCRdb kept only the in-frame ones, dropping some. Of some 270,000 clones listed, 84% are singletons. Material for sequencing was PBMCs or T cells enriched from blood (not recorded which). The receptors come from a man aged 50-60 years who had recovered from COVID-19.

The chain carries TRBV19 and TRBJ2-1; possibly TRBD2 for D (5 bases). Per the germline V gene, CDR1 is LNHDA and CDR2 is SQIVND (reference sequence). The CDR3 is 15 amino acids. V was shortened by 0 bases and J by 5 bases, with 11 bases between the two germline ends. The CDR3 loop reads CASSIDLSGNNEQFF. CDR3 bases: TGTGCCAGTAGTATAGATCTATCGGGGAACAATGAGCAGTTCTTC.

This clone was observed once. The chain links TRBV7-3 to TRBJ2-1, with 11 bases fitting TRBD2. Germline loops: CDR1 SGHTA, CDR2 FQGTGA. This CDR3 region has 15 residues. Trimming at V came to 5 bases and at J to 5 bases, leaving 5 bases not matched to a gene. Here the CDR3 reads CASSATSGSNNEQFF. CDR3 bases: TGTGCCAGCAGCGCTACTAGCGGGAGTAACAATGAGCAGTTCTTC.

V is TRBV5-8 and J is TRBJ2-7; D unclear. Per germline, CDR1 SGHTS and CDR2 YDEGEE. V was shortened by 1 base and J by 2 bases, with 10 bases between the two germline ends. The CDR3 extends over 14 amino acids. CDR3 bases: TGTGCCAGCAGCTTGTCGCCAGATCCCTACGAGCAGTACTTC. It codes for CASSLSPDPYEQYF.

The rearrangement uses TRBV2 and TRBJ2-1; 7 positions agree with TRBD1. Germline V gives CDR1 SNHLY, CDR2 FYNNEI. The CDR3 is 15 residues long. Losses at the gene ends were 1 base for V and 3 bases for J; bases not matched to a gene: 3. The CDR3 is CASSEDQGDYNEQFF. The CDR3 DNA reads TGTGCCAGCAGTGAAGACCAGGGGGACTACAATGAGCAGTTCTTC.

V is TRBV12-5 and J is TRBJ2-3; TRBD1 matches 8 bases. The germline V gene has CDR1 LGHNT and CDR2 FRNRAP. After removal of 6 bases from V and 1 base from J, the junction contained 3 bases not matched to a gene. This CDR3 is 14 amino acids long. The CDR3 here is CASGKTGGTDTQYF. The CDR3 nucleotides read TGTGCTAGTGGAAAGACAGGGGGCACAGATACGCAGTATTTT.

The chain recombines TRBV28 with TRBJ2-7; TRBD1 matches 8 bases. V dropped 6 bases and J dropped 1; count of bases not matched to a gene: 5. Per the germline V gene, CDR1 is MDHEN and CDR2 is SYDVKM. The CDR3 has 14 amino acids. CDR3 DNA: TGTGCCAGCAGGCCCCAGGGGGCATCCTACGAGCAGTACTTC. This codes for CASRPQGASYEQYF.

This CDR3 is CASRVAPGQPYEQYF. The CDR3 DNA reads TGTGCCAGCAGAGTCGCCCCGGGACAGCCTTACGAGCAGTACTTC. The genes are TRBV2 and TRBJ2-7, with 7 bases fitting TRBD1. Germline loops: CDR1 SNHLY, CDR2 FYNNEI. The CDR3 totals 15 residues. The V and J ends lost 6 bases and 4 bases, in that order; junction bases with no gene match: 12.

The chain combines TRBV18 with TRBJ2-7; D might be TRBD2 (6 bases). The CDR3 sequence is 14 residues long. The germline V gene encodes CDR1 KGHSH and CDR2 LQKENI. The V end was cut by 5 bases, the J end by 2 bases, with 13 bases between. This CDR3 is CASSGLREPYEQYF. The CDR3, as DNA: TGTGCCAGCTCAGGACTCCGGGAGCCCTACGAGCAGTACTTC.

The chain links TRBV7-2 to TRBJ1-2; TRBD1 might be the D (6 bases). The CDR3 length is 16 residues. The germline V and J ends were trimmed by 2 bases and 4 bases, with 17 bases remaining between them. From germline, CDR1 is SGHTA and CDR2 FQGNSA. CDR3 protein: CASSLSRGQALYGYTF. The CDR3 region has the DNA TGTGCCAGCAGCTTATCGCGGGGGCAGGCCCTCTATGGCTACACCTTC.

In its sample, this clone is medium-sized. The CDR3 region has the DNA TGTGCCAGCAGTGACAGTCAGACCTCCTACGAGCAGTACTTC. Amino acids: CASSDSQTSYEQYF. The rearrangement links TRBV11-2 to TRBJ2-7; possible D gene TRBD1, 5 bases. The CDR3 is made up of 14 amino acids. The V end was cut by 6 bases, the J end by 0 bases, with 12 bases between. CDR1 is SGHAT and CDR2 is FQNNGV in the germline V gene.

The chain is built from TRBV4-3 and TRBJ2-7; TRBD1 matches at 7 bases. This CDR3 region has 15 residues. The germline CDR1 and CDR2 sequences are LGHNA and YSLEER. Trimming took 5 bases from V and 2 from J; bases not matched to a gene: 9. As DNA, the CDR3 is TGCGCCAGCAGCATAAGACAGGGTGTCCCCTACGAGCAGTACTTC. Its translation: CASSIRQGVPYEQYF.

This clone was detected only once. CDR3 sequence (DNA): TGTGCCACCAGCAGAGTTAGGGGACTCAGCTATAATTCACCCCTCCACTTT. Its translation: CATSRVRGLSYNSPLHF. This chain connects TRBV15 to TRBJ1-6, with D maybe TRBD1 (5 bases). Looked up from germline, CDR1 is LNHNV and CDR2 is YYDKDF (reference sequence). The CDR3 sequence is 17 residues long. V lost 1 base, J lost 3 bases, and 13 bases lay in between.

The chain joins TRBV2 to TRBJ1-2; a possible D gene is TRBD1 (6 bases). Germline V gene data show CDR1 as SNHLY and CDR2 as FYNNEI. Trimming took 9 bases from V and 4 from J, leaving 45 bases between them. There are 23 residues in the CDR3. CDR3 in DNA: TGTGCCAGAGGGGGGGTTTTCAGGGACAAGGCACCGGCCGTGCCCATCGGAGGCTATGGCTACACCTTC. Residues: CARGGVFRDKAPAVPIGGYGYTF.

In DNA, the CDR3 is TGTGCCAGCAGCCGGGGACTAGCGGGACTATACGAGCAGTACTTC. Amino acids: CASSRGLAGLYEQYF. This chain connects TRBV5-4 to TRBJ2-7; 13 bases match TRBD2. This CDR3 comprises 15 residues. Germline CDR1 is SGHNT and CDR2 is YYREEE (reference sequence). The J segment lost 4 bases and the V segment lost 4 bases, leaving 5 bases of the junction unmatched.

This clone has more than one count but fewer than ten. CDR3 DNA: TGTGCCAGCAGCTTAGGGGACCGGGAGGAAGAGACCCAGTACTTC. It encodes CASSLGDREEETQYF. The chain has TRBV11-3 and TRBJ2-5; 7 bases map to TRBD2. CDR1 and CDR2 from the germline V gene are SGHNT and YENEEA. The CDR3 spans 15 residues. Trimming at V came to 1 base and at J to 3 bases, leaving 5 bases not matched to a gene.

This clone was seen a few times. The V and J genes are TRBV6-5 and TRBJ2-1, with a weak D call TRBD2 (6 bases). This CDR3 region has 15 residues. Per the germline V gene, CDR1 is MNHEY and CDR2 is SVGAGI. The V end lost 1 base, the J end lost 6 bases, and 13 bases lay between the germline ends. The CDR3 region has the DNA TGTGCCAGCAGTTACTTGCCCTCGGGACTCAATGAGCAGTTCTTC. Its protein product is CASSYLPSGLNEQFF.

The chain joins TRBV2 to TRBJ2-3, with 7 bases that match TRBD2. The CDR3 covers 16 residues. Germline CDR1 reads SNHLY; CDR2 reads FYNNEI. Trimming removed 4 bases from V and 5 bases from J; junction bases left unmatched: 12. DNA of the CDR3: TGTGCCAGCAGTGTGGGGGGGTCCCCCACTGGAGATACGCAGTATTTT. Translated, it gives CASSVGGSPTGDTQYF.

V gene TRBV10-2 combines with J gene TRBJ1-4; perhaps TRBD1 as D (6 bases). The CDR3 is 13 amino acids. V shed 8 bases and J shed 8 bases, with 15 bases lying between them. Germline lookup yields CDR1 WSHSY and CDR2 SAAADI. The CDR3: CASRTEGREKLFF. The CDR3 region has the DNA TGCGCCAGCCGGACAGAGGGTAGAGAAAAACTGTTTTTT.

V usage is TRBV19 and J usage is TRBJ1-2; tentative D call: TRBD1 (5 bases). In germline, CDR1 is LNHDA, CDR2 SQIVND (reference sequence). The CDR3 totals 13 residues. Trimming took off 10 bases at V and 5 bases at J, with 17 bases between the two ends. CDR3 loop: CATNPGGLYGYTF. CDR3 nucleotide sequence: TGTGCCACCAACCCGGGGGGGTTGTATGGCTACACCTTC.

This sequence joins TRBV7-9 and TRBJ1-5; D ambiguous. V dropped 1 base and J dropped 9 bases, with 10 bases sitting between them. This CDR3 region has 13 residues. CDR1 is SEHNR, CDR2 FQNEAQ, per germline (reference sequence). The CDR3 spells CASSLDSIAPQHF. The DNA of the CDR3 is TGTGCCAGCAGCTTAGACAGCATCGCGCCCCAGCATTTT.

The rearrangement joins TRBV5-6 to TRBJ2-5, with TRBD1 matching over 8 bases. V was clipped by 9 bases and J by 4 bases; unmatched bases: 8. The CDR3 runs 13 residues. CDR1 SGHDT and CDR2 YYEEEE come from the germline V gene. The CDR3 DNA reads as TGTGCCACTACAGACAGGGGTTTAGAGACCCAGTACTTC. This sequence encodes CATTDRGLETQYF.

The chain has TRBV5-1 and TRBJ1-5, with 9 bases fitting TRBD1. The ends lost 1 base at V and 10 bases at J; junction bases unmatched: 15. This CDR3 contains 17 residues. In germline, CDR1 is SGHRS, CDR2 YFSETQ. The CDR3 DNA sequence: TGCGCCAGCAGCTTGCGGTGTTTAGGGACAGGGTCCTTTCCCCAGCATTTT. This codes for CASSLRCLGTGSFPQHF.

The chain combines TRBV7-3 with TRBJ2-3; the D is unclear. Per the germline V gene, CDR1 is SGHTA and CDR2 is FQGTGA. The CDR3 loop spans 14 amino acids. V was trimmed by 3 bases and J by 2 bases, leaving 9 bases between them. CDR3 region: CASSLSTSTDTQYF. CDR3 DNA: TGTGCCAGCAGCTTGTCGACTTCCACAGATACGCAGTATTTT. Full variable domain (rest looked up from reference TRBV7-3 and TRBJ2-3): GAGVSQTPSNKVTEKGKYVELRCDPISGHTALYWYRQSLGQGPEFLIYFQGTGAADDSGLPNDRFFAVRPEGSVSTLKIQRTERGDSAVYLCASSLSTSTDTQYFGPGTRLTVL.

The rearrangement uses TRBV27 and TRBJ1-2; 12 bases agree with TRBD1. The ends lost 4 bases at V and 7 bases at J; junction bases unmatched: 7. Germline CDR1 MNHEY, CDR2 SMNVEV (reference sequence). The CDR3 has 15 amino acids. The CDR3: CASSWGTGGAGGYTF. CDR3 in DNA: TGTGCCAGCAGTTGGGGGACAGGGGGCGCAGGTGGCTACACCTTC.

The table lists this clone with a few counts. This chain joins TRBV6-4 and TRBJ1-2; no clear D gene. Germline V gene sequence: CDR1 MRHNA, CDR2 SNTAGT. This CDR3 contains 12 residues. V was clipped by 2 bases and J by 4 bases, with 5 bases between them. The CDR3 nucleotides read TGTGCCAGCAGTGACCGGGGCTATGGCTACACCTTC. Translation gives CASSDRGYGYTF.

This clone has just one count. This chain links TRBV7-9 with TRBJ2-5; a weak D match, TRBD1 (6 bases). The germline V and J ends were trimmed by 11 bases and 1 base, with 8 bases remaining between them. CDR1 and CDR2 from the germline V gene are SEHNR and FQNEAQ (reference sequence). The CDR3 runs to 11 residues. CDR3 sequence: CASDSQETQYF. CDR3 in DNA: TGTGCCTCGGACAGCCAAGAGACCCAGTACTTC.